The T cell receptor beta chain under discussion was sequenced for a study of blood T cell repertoires in COVID-19. This clone has only a few counts. Data came from immunoSEQ multiplex PCR; TCRdb stores just in-frame clones and leaves some out. In the table there are around 95,000 clones, about 90% of which are singletons. This receptor was identified in a man aged 25-45 years in a cohort sampled during active COVID-19. Material for sequencing was peripheral blood.

The CDR3 region has the DNA TGTGCCAGCAGCTTGCAGGGCCCCTACGAGCAGTACTTC. Translating it yields CASSLQGPYEQYF. The chain recombines TRBV5-6 with TRBJ2-7, with TRBD1 as a possible D gene (5 bases). The CDR3 consists of 13 residues. V lost 1 base to trimming and J lost 2 bases, with 7 bases between them. In germline, CDR1 is SGHDT, CDR2 YYEEEE.